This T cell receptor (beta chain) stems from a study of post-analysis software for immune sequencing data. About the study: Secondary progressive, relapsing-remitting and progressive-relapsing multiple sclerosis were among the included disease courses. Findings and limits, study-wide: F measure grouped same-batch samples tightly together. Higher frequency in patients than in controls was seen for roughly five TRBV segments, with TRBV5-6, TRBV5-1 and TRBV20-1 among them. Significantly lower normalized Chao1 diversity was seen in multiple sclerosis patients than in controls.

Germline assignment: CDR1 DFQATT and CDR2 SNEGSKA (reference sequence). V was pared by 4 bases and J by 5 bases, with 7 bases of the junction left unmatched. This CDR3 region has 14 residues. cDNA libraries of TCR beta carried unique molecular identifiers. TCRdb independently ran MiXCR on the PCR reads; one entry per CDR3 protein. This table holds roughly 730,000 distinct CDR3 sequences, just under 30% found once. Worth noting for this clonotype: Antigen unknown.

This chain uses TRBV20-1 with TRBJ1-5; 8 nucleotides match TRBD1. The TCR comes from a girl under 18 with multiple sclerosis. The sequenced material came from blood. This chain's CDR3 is CSATMTGAYQPQHF. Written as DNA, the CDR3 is TGCAGTGCTACCATGACAGGGGCATATCAGCCCCAGCATTTT.